The 17 T cell receptor beta chains below come from one sample, sequenced in a study of Ad26.COV2.S vaccination and SARS-CoV-2 variants. Treatment noted: about 20 received Ad26.COV2.S at low or high dose, single or two shots; a few received placebo; per-sample allocation not given. Specimen acquisition occurred on day 63 following the initial vaccine or placebo injection. Sequencing used immunoSEQ multiplex PCR; TCRdb keeps in-frame clones, though not all of them. This table has 430,000 or so clones, around 90% appearing once. Sample: peripheral blood, taken in a trial of Ad26.COV2.S vaccine versus placebo. These receptors were taken from a person aged 18 to 59 who received the Ad26.COV2.S COVID-19 vaccine or a placebo.

The V call is TRBV6-5, the J call TRBJ2-5; 8 positions agree with TRBD1. Trimming took 8 bases from V and 4 from J; bases not matched to a gene: 3. The germline gives CDR1 MNHEY, CDR2 SVGAGI. The CDR3 loop spans 12 amino acids. CDR3: CASSGGLETQYF. Here the CDR3 DNA reads TGTGCCAGCTCAGGGGGCTTAGAGACCCAGTACTTC.

This clone was recorded once. The chain couples TRBV19 to TRBJ2-4, with D possibly being TRBD2 (6 bases). Trimming removed 3 bases at V and 8 bases at J, with 14 bases between. The germline CDR1 and CDR2 sequences are LNHDA and SQIVND (reference sequence). The CDR3 length is 14 residues. CDR3 residues: CASSMIGGSDIQYF. The CDR3 DNA is TGTGCCAGTAGTATGATCGGAGGGTCCGACATTCAGTACTTC.

This rearrangement joins TRBV20-1 to TRBJ1-2; unclear D gene. The germline V and J ends were trimmed by 3 bases and 0 bases, with 11 bases remaining between them. This CDR3 contains 14 residues. Germline V CDR1 and CDR2: DFQATT, SNEGSKA (reference sequence). CDR3 in amino acids: CSASSGNANYGYTF. The CDR3 region has the DNA TGCAGTGCTAGTAGCGGTAATGCTAACTATGGCTACACCTTC.

This chain joins TRBV12-5 and TRBJ1-5, with a weak D call TRBD1 (5 bases). CDR1 LGHNT and CDR2 FRNRAP come from the germline V gene. V gave up 0 bases and J gave up 2 bases, with 17 bases separating them. CDR3 length: 18 residues. The CDR3 DNA is TGTGCTAGTGGTTTGGTCCTGTCAGGGCTTAAAGGCAATCAGCCCCAGCATTTT. This codes for CASGLVLSGLKGNQPQHF.

The rearrangement joins TRBV14 to TRBJ2-2; D possibly corresponds to TRBD1 (6 bases). Germline V gene sequence: CDR1 SGHDN, CDR2 FVKESK. V lost 5 bases, J lost 4 bases, and 11 bases lay in between. The CDR3 has 14 amino acids. The CDR3 DNA is TGTGCCAGCAGCAAGGGGGTGAGCACCGGGGAGCTGTTTTTT. It codes for CASSKGVSTGELFF.

The genes are TRBV5-4 and TRBJ2-3, with TRBD2 identical over 8 bases. V lost 1 base to trimming and J lost 2 bases; unmatched junction nucleotides: 3. The CDR3 consists of 15 residues. CDR1 and CDR2 from the germline V gene are SGHNT and YYREEE (reference sequence). In DNA, the CDR3 is TGTGCCAGCAGCTTGCCCGGGAGGGCCACAGATACGCAGTATTTT. Residues: CASSLPGRATDTQYF.

This clone is a singleton in its sample. The rearrangement uses TRBV5-1 and TRBJ2-7; 9 bases line up with TRBD1. The junction had 7 bases not matched to a gene; V was cut back by 4 bases and J by 2 bases. Germline V gene sequence: CDR1 SGHRS, CDR2 YFSETQ. The CDR3 has 15 amino acids. This CDR3 is CASSTGTGSTYEQYF. CDR3 DNA: TGCGCCAGCAGCACCGGGACAGGGAGCACCTACGAGCAGTACTTC.

This rearrangement joins TRBV11-3 to TRBJ1-1; maybe TRBD1 (6 bases). Per the germline V gene, CDR1 is SGHNT and CDR2 is YENEEA. The V end was cut by 5 bases, the J end by 2 bases, with 9 bases between. CDR3 size: 13 residues. CDR3 nucleotide sequence: TGTGCCAGCAGCAAAGGGACAAACACTGAAGCTTTCTTT. Protein: CASSKGTNTEAFF.

This clone appeared a single time. The chain employs TRBV7-6 and TRBJ2-6; the D is unclear. The germline V and J ends were trimmed by 2 bases and 0 bases, with 14 bases remaining between them. Looked up from germline, CDR1 is SGHVS and CDR2 is FNYEAQ. The CDR3 consists of 18 residues. The CDR3 here is CASSLTVIQASGANVLTF. CDR3 DNA: TGTGCCAGCAGCTTAACGGTCATCCAAGCCTCTGGGGCCAACGTCCTGACTTTC.

J is TRBJ2-7 and V is TRBV6-5, with a possible D match to TRBD1 (6 bases). Trimming shortened V by 3 bases and J by 3 bases, and 15 bases separated the two germline ends. This CDR3 has 15 amino acids. CDR1 is MNHEY and CDR2 is SVGAGI in the germline V gene. The CDR3 bases are TGTGCCAGCAGTTATAGGCCAGGGGCCGACTACGAGCAGTACTTC. Its protein is CASSYRPGADYEQYF.

The rearrangement links TRBV3-1 (or the pseudogene TRBV3-2) to TRBJ1-3; D unresolved. Germline lookup yields CDR1 LGHDT and CDR2 YNNKEL (reference sequence). With 4 bases removed from V and 2 bases from J, the gap between germline ends came to 15 bases. The CDR3 contains 16 residues. CDR3 region: CASSPAHVGPGNTIYF. The CDR3 DNA is TGTGCCAGCAGCCCCGCACACGTGGGCCCTGGAAACACCATATATTTT.

The chain couples TRBV5-1 to TRBJ2-1; 9 positions agree with TRBD2. This CDR3 region has 18 residues. Germline V gene data show CDR1 as SGHRS and CDR2 as YFSETQ. The ends lost 5 bases at V and 0 bases at J; junction bases unmatched: 12. Here the CDR3 DNA reads TGCGCCAGCAGAAGACTAGCGGCCGATTTTAGCTCCTACAATGAGCAGTTCTTC. Its protein is CASRRLAADFSSYNEQFF.

The chain joins TRBV4-3 to TRBJ2-7; 8 bases are a match to TRBD2. Unmatched junction bases numbered 4, after V lost 1 base and J lost 2 bases. In germline, CDR1 is LGHNA, CDR2 YSLEER. CDR3 length equals 15 residues. The CDR3 DNA reads as TGCGCCAGCAGCCAAGCCCTAGCGGGTGCCTACGAGCAGTACTTC. Translation gives CASSQALAGAYEQYF.

The rearrangement links TRBV2 to TRBJ1-4, with D possibly being TRBD1 (6 bases). V was trimmed by 4 bases and J by 7 bases, leaving 13 bases between them. This CDR3 has 14 residues. Germline CDR1 is SNHLY and CDR2 is FYNNEI. CDR3 coding DNA: TGTGCCAGCAGTGCTGGCAGGGGCCCTGAAAAACTGTTTTTT. Its protein is CASSAGRGPEKLFF.

CDR3 in DNA: TGTGCCAGCATCCGGGGGGCTTGGAACTATGGCTACACCTTC. It translates to CASIRGAWNYGYTF. The rearrangement joins TRBV2 to TRBJ1-2; maybe TRBD1 (6 bases). CDR1 and CDR2 from the germline V gene are SNHLY and FYNNEI. V dropped 7 bases and J dropped 2 bases, with 14 bases sitting between them. The CDR3 has 14 amino acids.

CDR3 nucleotide sequence: TGTGCCAGCAGCGCCTATCTAGCGCCTAGCACAGATACGCAGTATTTT. Residues: CASSAYLAPSTDTQYF. V gene TRBV9 combines with J gene TRBJ2-3, with a possible D match to TRBD2 (6 bases). CDR3 length: 16 residues. With 3 bases removed from V and 0 bases from J, the gap between germline ends came to 14 bases. Germline V lookup: CDR1 SGDLS, CDR2 YYNGEE. The whole variable domain, remainder taken from reference TRBV9 and TRBJ2-3, is DSGVTQTPKHLITATGQRVTLRCSPRSGDLSVYWYQQSLDQGLQFLIQYYNGEERAKGNILERFSAQQFPDLHSELNLSSLELGDSALYFCASSAYLAPSTDTQYFGPGTRLTVL.

The chain recombines TRBV11-2 with TRBJ2-1; 8 nucleotides line up with TRBD2. The CDR3 length is 15 residues. Germline assignment: CDR1 SGHAT and CDR2 FQNNGV. V dropped 7 bases and J dropped 2; count of bases not matched to a gene: 7. CDR3 residues: CASTLSGSTYNEQFF. The CDR3 DNA reads TGTGCCAGCACCCTAAGCGGGAGCACCTACAATGAGCAGTTCTTC.